This is a list of T cell receptor beta chains from one sample in a study of molecular identifiers for immune sequencing clone quantification. TCRdb ran MiXCR on the PCR reads and lists one entry per CDR3 protein. The sample carries tens of thousands of distinct CDR3 sequences, just over 35% recorded once. Sequenced: naive CD8+ T cells from blood, with Jurkat cell RNA spiked in. These receptors came from a human donor in good health. Some libraries in this study had Jurkat cell RNA spiked in. CDR3s include the opening cysteine and the closing phenylalanine or tryptophan. D genes are given only for firm matches. Clone size, where shown, is once, few, many, or a class for clones that have expanded.

TRBV4-3,TRBJ2-3,TRBD2,many,CASSWGLARTDTQYF,TGCGCCAGCAGCTGGGGACTAGCGAGGACAGATACGCAGTATTTT
TRBV11-2,TRBJ1-6,NA,NA,CASSRRTDSPLHF,TGTGCCAGCAGCCGAAGGACCGATTCACCCCTCCACTTT
TRBV28,TRBJ1-5,NA,NA,CASSSEWSKPQHF,TGTGCCAGCAGCTCTGAGTGGAGCAAGCCCCAGCACTTT
TRBV9,TRBJ2-3,NA,many,CASSEGPLTQYF,TGTGCCAGCAGCGAGGGACCGCTTACGCAGTATTTT
TRBV3-1,TRBJ1-5,NA,few,CASSQDRGGSQPQHF,TGTGCCAGCAGCCAAGATCGGGGGGGGTCTCAGCCCCAGCATTTT
TRBV6-2/TRBV6-3,TRBJ2-2,TRBD1,NA,CANGDSATGELFF,TGTGCCAACGGGGACAGCGCCACCGGGGAGCTGTTTTTT
TRBV19,TRBJ1-1,NA,NA,CASSMQEARTEAFF,TGTGCCAGTAGTATGCAGGAGGCGAGGACTGAAGCTTTCTTT
TRBV20-1,TRBJ2-3,TRBD2,few,CSASFFQRESTDTQYF,TGCAGTGCTAGTTTTTTCCAGCGGGAGTCGACAGATACGCAGTATTTT
TRBV16,TRBJ1-5,NA,many,CASSQVGHRAHQPQHF,TGTGCCAGCAGCCAAGTGGGGCACAGGGCCCATCAGCCCCAGCATTTT
TRBV6-1,TRBJ2-7,NA,NA,CASSEVRWYEQYF,TGTGCCAGCAGTGAAGTGCGTTGGTACGAGCAGTACTTC
TRBV19,TRBJ2-5,NA,medium-sized,CASSIAGAGIFGQETQYF,TGTGCCAGTAGTATAGCCGGGGCTGGGATCTTTGGCCAAGAGACCCAGTACTTC
TRBV7-9,TRBJ2-1,NA,NA,CASSLVMGVEQFF,TGTGCCAGCAGCTTAGTAATGGGCGTTGAGCAGTTCTTC
TRBV6-6,TRBJ2-3,TRBD2,many,CASSGLAGGGDTQYF,TGTGCCAGCAGCGGACTAGCGGGAGGAGGAGATACGCAGTATTTT
TRBV27,TRBJ2-7,NA,NA,CASSWATPGPPAYEQYF,TGTGCCAGCAGTTGGGCAACCCCGGGGCCGCCCGCCTACGAGCAGTACTTC
TRBV7-8,TRBJ2-1,NA,NA,CASSLIDNSYNEQFF,TGTGCCAGCAGCTTAATCGATAACTCCTACAATGAGCAGTTCTTC
TRBV7-7,TRBJ2-3,TRBD2,NA,CASSKLAGDTDTQYF,TGTGCCAGCAGCAAACTAGCGGGCGACACAGATACGCAGTATTTT
TRBV4-2,TRBJ2-7,NA,NA,CASSPTDGGSYEQYF,TGTGCCAGCAGCCCTACCGACGGGGGCTCCTACGAGCAGTACTTC
TRBV4-2,TRBJ2-1,NA,few,CASSQEEDPYNEQFF,TGTGCCAGCAGCCAAGAGGAGGACCCCTACAATGAGCAGTTCTTC
TRBV7-2,TRBJ2-1,TRBD2,many,CASIGTSSYNEQFF,TGTGCCAGCATAGGGACTAGCTCCTACAATGAGCAGTTCTTC
TRBV10-3,TRBJ2-4,NA,NA,CAIREGGAKNTQYF,TGTGCCATCAGGGAGGGGGGTGCCAAAAACACTCAGTACTTC
TRBV28,TRBJ2-1,NA,many,CASLNTYRARDEQFF,TGTGCCAGCCTCAATACTTATCGGGCCCGGGATGAGCAGTTCTTC
TRBV13,TRBJ2-3,NA,few,CASSLGLARTDTQYF,TGTGCCAGCAGCTTAGGCCTGGCCCGCACAGATACGCAGTATTTT
TRBV12-3/TRBV12-4,TRBJ2-2,NA,many,CASSWTVTNTGELFF,TGTGCCAGCAGTTGGACAGTTACGAACACCGGGGAGCTGTTTTTT
TRBV27,TRBJ1-5,NA,few,CASRTTASNQPQHF,TGTGCCAGCAGAACGACAGCCAGCAATCAGCCCCAGCATTTT
TRBV9,TRBJ2-3,NA,NA,CASSVGPHTDTQYF,TGTGCCAGCAGCGTGGGACCTCACACAGATACGCAGTATTTT
TRBV29-1,TRBJ1-5,NA,medium-sized,CSVVFGGSNQPQHF,TGCAGCGTTGTCTTCGGCGGAAGCAATCAGCCCCAGCATTTT
TRBV9,TRBJ2-2,TRBD2,NA,CASSPEGSGNAGELFF,TGTGCCAGCAGCCCTGAGGGTAGCGGGAACGCCGGGGAGCTGTTTTTT
TRBV4-1,TRBJ2-1,NA,many,CASSQDWAARYNEQFF,TGCGCCAGCAGCCAAGATTGGGCTGCTCGCTACAATGAGCAGTTCTTC
TRBV20-1,TRBJ2-5,TRBD1,NA,CSASTPDRALPFVQETQYF,TGCAGTGCTAGCACCCCTGACAGGGCCCTACCATTCGTCCAAGAGACCCAGTACTTC
TRBV29-1,TRBJ2-7,TRBD2,many,CSGGGAGVREQYF,TGCAGCGGTGGGGGAGCGGGAGTCAGAGAGCAGTACTTC
TRBV4-3,TRBJ2-1,TRBD2,few,CASSQDWGLGSYNEQFF,TGCGCCAGCAGCCAAGATTGGGGACTAGGGTCCTACAATGAGCAGTTCTTC
TRBV28,TRBJ2-7,NA,many,CASSLGVYEQYF,TGTGCCAGCAGTTTAGGCGTCTACGAGCAGTACTTC
TRBV7-9,TRBJ2-2,NA,many,CASSKTRLNTGELFF,TGTGCCAGCAGTAAAACTAGATTGAACACCGGGGAGCTGTTTTTT
TRBV19,TRBJ2-7,NA,few,CASSIVPGVYEQYF,TGTGCCAGTAGTATAGTTCCCGGGGTGTACGAGCAGTACTTC
TRBV11-2,TRBJ2-7,NA,few,CASSLEAGDEQYF,TGTGCCAGCAGCTTAGAGGCTGGTGACGAGCAGTACTTC
TRBV4-2,TRBJ2-7,NA,NA,CASSQEESPSYEQYF,TGTGCCAGCAGCCAAGAGGAGAGCCCATCCTACGAGCAGTACTTC
TRBV7-8,TRBJ2-3,NA,medium-sized,CASSLWLNADTQYF,TGTGCCAGCAGCTTGTGGCTCAACGCAGATACGCAGTATTTT
TRBV19,TRBJ1-2,TRBD1,many,CASSPPGQGAYGYTF,TGTGCCAGTAGTCCGCCCGGACAGGGGGCCTATGGCTACACCTTC
TRBV13,TRBJ2-7,NA,few,CASSLEHETYEQYF,TGTGCCAGCAGCTTAGAACATGAGACCTACGAGCAGTACTTC
TRBV29-1,TRBJ2-7,NA,NA,CSVVGGSGSYEQYF,TGCAGCGTTGTCGGGGGATCGGGCTCCTACGAGCAGTACTTC
TRBV9,TRBJ2-6,NA,many,CASSVDRGSSGANVLTF,TGTGCCAGCAGCGTAGACCGGGGTTCCTCTGGGGCCAACGTCCTGACTTTC
TRBV6-5,TRBJ2-7,NA,few,CASSYGSSSYEQYF,TGTGCCAGCAGTTACGGTAGTAGCTCCTACGAGCAGTACTTC
TRBV28,TRBJ2-2,NA,few,CASSPFPGELFF,TGTGCCAGCAGCCCGTTCCCCGGGGAGCTGTTTTTT